This is a list of T cell receptor beta chains from one sample in a study of siplizumab effects on memory and regulatory T cells. Clones were sequenced by immunoSEQ multiplex PCR, and TCRdb holds only the in-frame ones, with some missing. The data show some 97,000 clones, 92% seen once. Sequencing was carried out using Tregs sorted from blood. The receptors derive from a human donor in good health. CDR3s include the opening cysteine and the closing phenylalanine or tryptophan. A D gene is named only where the DNA matches it firmly. Some rows have no size entry. The others give once, few or many, or a class for an expanded clone.

abundance,v_gene,j_gene,d_gene,CDR3nt,CDR3aa
NA,TRBV25-1,TRBJ1-2,TRBD1,TGTGCCAGCAGTTACAGGGGAATTAACTATGGCTACACCTTC,CASSYRGINYGYTF
NA,TRBV27,TRBJ2-7,NA,TGTGCCAGCAGCCTCCGGGGGACCTACGAGCAGTACTTC,CASSLRGTYEQYF
once,TRBV4-2,TRBJ2-3,TRBD2,TGTGCCAGCAGCCCACACCTCGGGAGGGCAGATACGCAGTATTTT,CASSPHLGRADTQYF
NA,TRBV5-4,TRBJ2-1,TRBD2,TGTGCCAGCAGCCCAGGACTAGCGGGAGGTAAAGAGTACAATGAGCAGTTCTTC,CASSPGLAGGKEYNEQFF
NA,TRBV7-2,TRBJ2-3,NA,TGTGCCAGCAGCTTAGGTTCCGGTAGCACAGATACGCAGTATTTT,CASSLGSGSTDTQYF
NA,TRBV11-3,TRBJ1-1,TRBD1,TGTGCCAGCAGCGCCAGGACAGGGGTTAAAGAGGAAGCTTTCTTT,CASSARTGVKEEAFF
NA,TRBV10-3,TRBJ2-7,NA,TGTGCCATCAGTGAGGGGATCTCCTACGAGCAGTACTTC,CAISEGISYEQYF
NA,TRBV19,TRBJ2-4,NA,TGTGCCAGTAGTCCCTCCGCCAGACTAGCCAAAAACATTCAGTACTTC,CASSPSARLAKNIQYF
NA,TRBV30,TRBJ2-7,TRBD1,TGTGCCTGGAGTCAGACCGGGACAGGGGGAGTTTTAAGCTCCTACGAGCAGTACTTC,CAWSQTGTGGVLSSYEQYF
NA,TRBV18,TRBJ2-7,TRBD2,TGTGCCAGCTCACCGGGACTAGCGGGTTTCAACGAGCAGTACTTC,CASSPGLAGFNEQYF
NA,TRBV11-2,TRBJ2-7,NA,TGTGCCAGCAGCTCATACAATCTAAACGAGCAGTACTTC,CASSSYNLNEQYF
NA,TRBV5-1,TRBJ2-1,TRBD2,TGCGCCAGCAGCGGACTAGCGGGAGAGGGTCTTGGGAATGAGCAGTTCTTC,CASSGLAGEGLGNEQFF
NA,TRBV29-1,TRBJ2-7,TRBD2,TGCAGCGTTGTTGGCGGGAGCTTATACGAGCAGTACTTC,CSVVGGSLYEQYF
NA,TRBV19,TRBJ1-5,TRBD1,TGTGCCAGTACCTTAAACGGACAGGGCGGCTGGCCCCAGCATTTT,CASTLNGQGGWPQHF
NA,TRBV6-1,TRBJ2-7,TRBD1,TGTGCCAGCAGAACGGGACAGGGATTCGAGCAGTACTTC,CASRTGQGFEQYF
NA,TRBV6-5,TRBJ1-5,TRBD1,TGTGCCAGCAGACGGACAGGGGCCCAGCCCCAGCATTTT,CASRRTGAQPQHF
once,TRBV7-9,TRBJ2-1,TRBD2,TGTGCCAGCAGCTTAGTATTGCGGGGGGGCTACAATGAGCAGTTCTTC,CASSLVLRGGYNEQFF
NA,TRBV7-3,TRBJ2-5,NA,TGTGCCAGCAGCTTAGGGACACAAGAGACCCAGTACTTC,CASSLGTQETQYF
NA,TRBV6-5,TRBJ2-2,TRBD2,TGTGCCAGCAGTTACGGTGCGGGGGGCGGGGAGCTGTTTTTT,CASSYGAGGGELFF
many,TRBV18,TRBJ1-1,NA,TGTGCCAGCTATAACAGACAAATGAACACTGAAGCTTTCTTT,CASYNRQMNTEAFF
NA,TRBV5-6,TRBJ2-1,TRBD2,TGTGCCAGCAGCTTGGCCCTAGCGGCTTTAGGCAATGAGCAGTTCTTC,CASSLALAALGNEQFF
NA,TRBV19,TRBJ1-5,NA,TGTGCCAGTAAGGCAGCGTATAGCAATCAGCCCCAGCATTTT,CASKAAYSNQPQHF
NA,TRBV19,TRBJ1-2,NA,TGTGCCAGCAAAGGGGGCTATGGCTACACCTTC,CASKGGYGYTF
NA,TRBV4-1,TRBJ1-3,TRBD1,TGCGCCAGCAGCAAGAACAGGGGGATCGACACCATATATTTT,CASSKNRGIDTIYF
NA,TRBV5-1,TRBJ1-4,NA,TGCGCCAGCAGCTTGGAGACTCGTGAAAAACTGTTTTTT,CASSLETREKLFF
NA,TRBV27,TRBJ2-1,TRBD2,TGTGCCAGCAGCTCACCGGGACTAGCGGTCGATGAGCAGTTCTTC,CASSSPGLAVDEQFF
NA,TRBV18,TRBJ2-6,NA,TGTGCCAGCTCAATCGCGCGGACGCTTACCCAGGGGGGGGCCAACGTCCTGACTTTC,CASSIARTLTQGGANVLTF
once,TRBV19,TRBJ1-1,TRBD1,TGTGCCAGTAGAAGACAGGGAAACACTGAAGCTTTCTTT,CASRRQGNTEAFF
NA,TRBV6-1,TRBJ2-2,TRBD1,TGTGCCAGCAGTGCGACAGGGGGCACCGGGGAGCTGTTTTTT,CASSATGGTGELFF
once,TRBV10-3,TRBJ1-5,NA,TGTGCCATCACAGAGGGGATCAATCAGCCCCAGCATTTT,CAITEGINQPQHF
NA,TRBV18,TRBJ2-5,NA,TGTGCCAGCTCACCGGGCGAGACCCAGTACTTC,CASSPGETQYF
NA,TRBV10-1,TRBJ2-2,TRBD1,TGCGCCAGCAGCCGGGACAGGGGAGATAGCTTATCCGGGGAGCTGTTTTTT,CASSRDRGDSLSGELFF
NA,TRBV18,TRBJ2-7,TRBD1,TGTGCCAGCTCACCACCGCTGGCAGGGACAGGCGAGCAGTACTTC,CASSPPLAGTGEQYF